This T cell receptor (delta chain) was sequenced during a study of Vδ1+ human thymocytes. Study-wide findings and caveats: Thymic delta-chain repertoires held approximately 20% Vdelta2 sequences and few Vdelta3, despite high sort purity. In the thymus, TRG and TRD repertoires looked highly polyclonal with Gaussian CDR3 lengths.

A word on this clone: Its specificity is not known.

Germline V gives CDR1 TSWWSYY, CDR2 QGS. The CDR3 contains 18 residues. V gave up 3 bases and J gave up 2 bases; unmatched junction bases: 14. Sequences come from RNA converted to cDNA by reverse transcription. The CDR3 regions were amplified by multiplex PCR from V-gene primers to a constant-region primer. TCRdb reanalyzed the multiplex PCR reads using CATT. There are 80,000 or so delta-chain clones in the sample; around 32% occur only once, and under 0.3% lies in the top ten. The rearrangement joins TRDV1 to TRDJ1; 8 bases agree with TRDD3. The sample consisted of Vdelta1+ gamma-delta thymocytes from the thymus. Subset: FACS-sorted CD3+ TCRalphabeta- TCRVdelta1+ TCRVdelta2- thymocytes. This receptor was taken from a boy under three years old who had congenital heart surgery. CDR3 loop: CALGDPYDWGYGTDKLIF. The CDR3 DNA follows: TGTGCTCTTGGGGACCCCTATGACTGGGGGTATGGAACCGATAAACTCATCTTT.